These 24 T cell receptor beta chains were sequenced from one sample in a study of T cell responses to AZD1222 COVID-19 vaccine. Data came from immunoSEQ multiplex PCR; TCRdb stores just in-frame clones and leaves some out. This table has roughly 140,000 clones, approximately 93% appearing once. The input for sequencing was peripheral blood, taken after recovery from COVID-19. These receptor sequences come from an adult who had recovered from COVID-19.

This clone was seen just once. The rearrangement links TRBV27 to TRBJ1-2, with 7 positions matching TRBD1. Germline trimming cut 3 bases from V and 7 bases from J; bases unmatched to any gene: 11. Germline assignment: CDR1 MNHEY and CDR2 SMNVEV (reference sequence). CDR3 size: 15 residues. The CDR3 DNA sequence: TGTGCCAGCAGTTTTCTAGGGGGCATTGATTTTGGCTACACCTTC. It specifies CASSFLGGIDFGYTF.

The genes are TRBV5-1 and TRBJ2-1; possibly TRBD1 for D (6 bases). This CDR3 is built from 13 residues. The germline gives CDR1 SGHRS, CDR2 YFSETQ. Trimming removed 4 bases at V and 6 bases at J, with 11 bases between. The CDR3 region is CASSPDSFNEQFF. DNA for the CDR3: TGCGCCAGCAGCCCGGACAGTTTCAATGAGCAGTTCTTC.

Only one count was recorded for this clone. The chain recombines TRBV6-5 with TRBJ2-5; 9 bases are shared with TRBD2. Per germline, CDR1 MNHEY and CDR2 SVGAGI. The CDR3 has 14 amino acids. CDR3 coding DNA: TGTGCTGCAAAGAGCGGGAGGTTTCGGGAGACCCAGTACTTC. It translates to CAAKSGRFRETQYF.

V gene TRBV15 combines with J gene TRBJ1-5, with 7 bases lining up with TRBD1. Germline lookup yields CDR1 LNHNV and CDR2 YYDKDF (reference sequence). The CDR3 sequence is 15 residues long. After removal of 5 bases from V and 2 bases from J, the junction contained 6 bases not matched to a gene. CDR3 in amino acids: CATSSGQEGNQPQHF. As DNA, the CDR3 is TGTGCCACCAGCTCCGGACAGGAAGGCAATCAGCCCCAGCATTTT.

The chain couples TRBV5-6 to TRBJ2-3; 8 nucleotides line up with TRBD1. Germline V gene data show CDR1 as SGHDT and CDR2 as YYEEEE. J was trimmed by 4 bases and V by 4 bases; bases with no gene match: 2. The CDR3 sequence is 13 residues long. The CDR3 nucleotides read TGTGCCAGCAGCACGACAGGGGCAGATACGCAGTATTTT. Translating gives CASSTTGADTQYF.

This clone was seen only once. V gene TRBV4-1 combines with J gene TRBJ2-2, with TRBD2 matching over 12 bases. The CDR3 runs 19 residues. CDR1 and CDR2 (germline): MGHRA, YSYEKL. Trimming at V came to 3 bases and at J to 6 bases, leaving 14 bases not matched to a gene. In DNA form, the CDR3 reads TGCGCCAGCAGCCAGGGAGGACTAGCGGGACCCTACGAAGCCGGGGAGCTGTTTTTT. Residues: CASSQGGLAGPYEAGELFF.

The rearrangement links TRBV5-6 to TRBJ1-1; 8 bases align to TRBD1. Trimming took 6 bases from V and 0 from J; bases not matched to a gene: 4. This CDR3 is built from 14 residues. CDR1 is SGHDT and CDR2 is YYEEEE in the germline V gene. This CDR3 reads CASIRTGLNTEAFF. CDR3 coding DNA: TGTGCCAGCATCCGGACAGGGTTGAACACTGAAGCTTTCTTT.

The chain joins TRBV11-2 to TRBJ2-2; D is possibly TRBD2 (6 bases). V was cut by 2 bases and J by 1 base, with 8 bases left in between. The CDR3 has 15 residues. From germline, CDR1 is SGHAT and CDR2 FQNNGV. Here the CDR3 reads CASSLHGRNTGELFF. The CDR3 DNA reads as TGTGCCAGCAGCTTACACGGGAGGAACACCGGGGAGCTGTTTTTT.

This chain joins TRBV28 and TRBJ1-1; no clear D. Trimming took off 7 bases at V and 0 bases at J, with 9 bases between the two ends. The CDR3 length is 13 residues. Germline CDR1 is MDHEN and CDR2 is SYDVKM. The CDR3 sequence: CASTSDLNTEAFF. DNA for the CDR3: TGTGCCAGCACCTCCGACCTGAACACTGAAGCTTTCTTT.

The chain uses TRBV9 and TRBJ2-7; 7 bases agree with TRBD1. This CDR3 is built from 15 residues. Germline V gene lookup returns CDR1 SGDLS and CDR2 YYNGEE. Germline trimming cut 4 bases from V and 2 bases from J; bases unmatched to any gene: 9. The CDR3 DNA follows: TGTGCCAGCAGCCCAAACAGGGGTGGCCCCTACGAGCAGTACTTC. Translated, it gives CASSPNRGGPYEQYF.

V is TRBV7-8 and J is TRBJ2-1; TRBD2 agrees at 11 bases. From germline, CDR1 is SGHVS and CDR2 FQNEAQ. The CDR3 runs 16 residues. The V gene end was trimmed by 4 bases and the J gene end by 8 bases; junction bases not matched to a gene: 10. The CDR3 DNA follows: TGTGCCAGCAGCTACCTTCTAGCGGGAGGCACCCATGAGCAGTTCTTC. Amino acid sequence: CASSYLLAGGTHEQFF.

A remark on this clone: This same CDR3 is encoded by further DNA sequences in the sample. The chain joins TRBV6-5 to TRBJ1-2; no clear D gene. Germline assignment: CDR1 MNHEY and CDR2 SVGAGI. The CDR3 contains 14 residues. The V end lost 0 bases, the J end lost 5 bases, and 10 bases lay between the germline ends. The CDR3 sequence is CASSYSEAPYGYTF. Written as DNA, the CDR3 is TGTGCCAGCAGTTACTCTGAGGCGCCTTATGGCTACACCTTC.

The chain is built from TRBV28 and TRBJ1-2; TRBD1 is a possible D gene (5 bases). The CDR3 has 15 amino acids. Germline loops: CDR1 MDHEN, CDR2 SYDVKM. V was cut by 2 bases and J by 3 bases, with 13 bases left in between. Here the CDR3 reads CASSLGLGRDYGYTF. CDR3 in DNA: TGTGCCAGCAGTTTAGGGCTGGGGCGTGACTATGGCTACACCTTC.

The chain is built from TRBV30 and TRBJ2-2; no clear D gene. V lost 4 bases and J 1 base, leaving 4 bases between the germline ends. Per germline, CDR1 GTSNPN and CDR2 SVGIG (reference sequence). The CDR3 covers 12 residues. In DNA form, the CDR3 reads TGTGCCTGGATGGGGAACACCGGGGAGCTGTTTTTT. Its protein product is CAWMGNTGELFF.

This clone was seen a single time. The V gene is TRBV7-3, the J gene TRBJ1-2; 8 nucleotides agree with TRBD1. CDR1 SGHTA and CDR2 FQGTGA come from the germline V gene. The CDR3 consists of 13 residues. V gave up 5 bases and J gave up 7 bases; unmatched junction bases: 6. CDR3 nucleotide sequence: TGTGCCAGCAGCACTGGACAGGGTGGTGGCTACACCTTC. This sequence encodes CASSTGQGGGYTF.

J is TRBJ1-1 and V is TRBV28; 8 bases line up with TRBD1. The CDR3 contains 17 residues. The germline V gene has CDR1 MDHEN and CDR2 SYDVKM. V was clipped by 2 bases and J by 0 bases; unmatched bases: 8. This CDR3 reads CASSLGTGVFVNTEAFF. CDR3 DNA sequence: TGTGCCAGCAGTTTAGGGACAGGAGTTTTCGTGAACACTGAAGCTTTCTTT.

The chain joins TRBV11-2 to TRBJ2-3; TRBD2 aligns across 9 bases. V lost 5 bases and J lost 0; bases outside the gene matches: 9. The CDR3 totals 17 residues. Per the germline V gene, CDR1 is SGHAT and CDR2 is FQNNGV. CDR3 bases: TGTGCCAGCAGCCTAGCGGGATTAGGCGCTAGCACAGATACGCAGTATTTT. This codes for CASSLAGLGASTDTQYF.

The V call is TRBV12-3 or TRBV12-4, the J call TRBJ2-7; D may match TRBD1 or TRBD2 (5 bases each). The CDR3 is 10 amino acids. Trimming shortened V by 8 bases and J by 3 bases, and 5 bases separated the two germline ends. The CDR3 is CASGGYEQYF. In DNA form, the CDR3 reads TGTGCCAGCGGGGGCTACGAGCAGTACTTC.

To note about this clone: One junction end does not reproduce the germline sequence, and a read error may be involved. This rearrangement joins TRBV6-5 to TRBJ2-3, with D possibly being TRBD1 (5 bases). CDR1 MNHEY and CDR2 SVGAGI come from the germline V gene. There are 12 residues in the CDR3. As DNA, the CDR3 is TGTGCTAGCAGCCCCCAGGGCGGTCCGCAGTATTTT. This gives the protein CASSPQGGPQYF.

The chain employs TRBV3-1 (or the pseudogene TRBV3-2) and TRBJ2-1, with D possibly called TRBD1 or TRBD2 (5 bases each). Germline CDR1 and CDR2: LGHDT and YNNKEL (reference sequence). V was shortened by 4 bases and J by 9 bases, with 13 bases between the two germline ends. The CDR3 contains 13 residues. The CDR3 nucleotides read TGTGCCAGCAGCCTTTTTGGGGACCCTGAGCAGTTCTTC. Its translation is CASSLFGDPEQFF.

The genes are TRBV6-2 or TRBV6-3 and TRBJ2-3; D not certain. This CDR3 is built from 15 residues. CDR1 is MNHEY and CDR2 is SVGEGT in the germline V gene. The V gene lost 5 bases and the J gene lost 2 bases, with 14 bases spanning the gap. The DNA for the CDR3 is TGTGCCAGCAGTAGAACCGGCGCCCCCACAGATACGCAGTATTTT. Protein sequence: CASSRTGAPTDTQYF.

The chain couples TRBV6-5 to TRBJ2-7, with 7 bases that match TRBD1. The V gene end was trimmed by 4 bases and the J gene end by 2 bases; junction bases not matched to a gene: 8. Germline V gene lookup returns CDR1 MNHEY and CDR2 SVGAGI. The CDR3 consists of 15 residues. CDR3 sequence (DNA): TGTGCCAGCAGTTTAGACAGGGTTCCCCCCTACGAGCAGTACTTC. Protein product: CASSLDRVPPYEQYF.

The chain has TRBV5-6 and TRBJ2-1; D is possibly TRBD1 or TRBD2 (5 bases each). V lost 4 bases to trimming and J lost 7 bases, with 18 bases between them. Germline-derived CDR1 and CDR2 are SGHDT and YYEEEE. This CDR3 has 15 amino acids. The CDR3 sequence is CASSRPGPLVNEQFF. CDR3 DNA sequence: TGTGCCAGCAGCCGTCCGGGACCCCTAGTTAATGAGCAGTTCTTC.

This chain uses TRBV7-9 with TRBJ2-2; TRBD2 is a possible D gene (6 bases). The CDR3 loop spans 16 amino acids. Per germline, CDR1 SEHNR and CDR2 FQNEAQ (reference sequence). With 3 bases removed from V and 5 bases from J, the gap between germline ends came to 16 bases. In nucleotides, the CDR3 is TGTGCCAGCAGCTTTTTCCCGGGAGTGGGGACCGGGGAGCTGTTTTTT. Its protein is CASSFFPGVGTGELFF.